Listed here is a single T cell receptor beta chain. Its target antigen remains unknown. Per-base qualities were not stored, and no clone one base away is much larger. This entry belongs to a study of T-cell reconstitution after alpha-beta-depleted transplantation in children (dated by TCRdb to the mid-2010s). A note on the overall study: Using TCR repertoire profiling, the study quantitatively followed how T-cell immune reconstitution unfolded in children after TCRalphabeta/CD19-depleted allogeneic hematopoietic cell transplantation.

In the germline V gene (reference sequence), CDR1 corresponds to SGHNT and CDR2 to YYREEE. V is cut back by 4 bases and J by 6 bases, with 19 bases in the junction unmatched. The cysteine opens and the phenylalanine closes a CDR3 of 18 amino acids. Kept here is only the CDR3 DNA, which spans 54 bases and is read in frame from base 1. The library was produced with PCR. These reads were obtained on an Illumina HiSeq 2500. Molecular barcoding was employed in the preparation of TCR libraries, with unique molecular identifiers being used to normalize TCRbeta repertoire quantification. TCRdb ran its own pipeline on the public reads, namely fastp trimming at Q25 and MiXCR clone calling, and kept in-frame beta chains. Every distinct CDR3 protein forms one entry, paired with its most common genes and DNA. The sample table contains about 72,000 distinct CDR3 sequences; only one count was recorded for about 7% of them. 2.5% of the sample is held by the ten biggest clonotypes.

This clonotype was sampled from a human donor who donated a stem cell graft to a child with acute lymphoblastic leukemia. Sequenced material: PBMCs from the stem cell graft donor, taken from the stem cell graft. The chain joins TRBV5-4 to TRBJ2-1; TRBD2 fits 7 bases in the junction. The CDR3 has the sequence CASSRGVAAGVGSNEQFF. The nucleotide sequence reads TGTGCCAGCAGCCGCGGAGTGGCGGCGGGAGTGGGGAGCAATGAGCAGTTCTTC. The CDR3, completed at both ends by the reference TRBV5-4 and TRBJ2-1 genes, gives the full variable domain ETGVTQSPTHLIKTRGQQVTLRCSSQSGHNTVSWYQQALGQGPQFIFQYYREEENGRGNFPPRFSGLQFPNYSSELNVNALELDDSALYLCASSRGVAAGVGSNEQFFGPGTRLTVL.